The following is a T cell receptor beta chain sequence with its context. Its matching antigen is unknown. The data were obtained in a study of OX40 agonist ivuxolimab in advanced cancers. Whole-study context: Three patients, one with hepatocellular carcinoma and two with cutaneous melanoma, achieved partial responses. Notes on the study in general: Expanded clones were, on average, more numerous in CD8+ T cells than in CD4+. Doses of 0.1 to 3.0 mg/kg were accompanied by clonal expansion of CD4+ and CD8+ blood T cells by week 6.

Measured with immunoSEQ multiplex PCR; TCRdb has only the in-frame clones, and not every one. The table records more than 45,000 clones, over 75% of them present only once. This sample comprised CD4+ or CD8+ T cells sorted from blood, obtained in a trial of the OX40 agonist ivuxolimab. This TCR derives from an adult with an advanced solid tumor such as melanoma, head and neck, liver or kidney cancer.

The CDR3 DNA is TGTGCCAGCAGCCCTAGCGGGACGAACAATGAGCAGTTCTTC. Its protein product is CASSPSGTNNEQFF. The chain links TRBV7-9 to TRBJ2-1; the match to TRBD2 covers 9 bases. The CDR3 loop spans 14 amino acids. Germline CDR1 SEHNR, CDR2 FQNEAQ (reference sequence). The ends lost 5 bases at V and 5 bases at J; junction bases unmatched: 4.